This T cell receptor (beta chain) was captured in a study of T cell responses to AZD1222 COVID-19 vaccine. Whole-study results and caveats: Vaccine-associated CD4 TCRs ranged over spike, dominating at 160-218 and 743-854. Clonal diversity was possibly underestimated, and white British individuals and females predominated among donors. Elevations in Spike-specific TCR breadth and depth followed administration of two AZD1222 doses.

Here immunoSEQ multiplex PCR was the method, and the copy in TCRdb shows in-frame clones only, minus some. This table holds some 120,000 clones, roughly 84% found once. A note on this clone: Its cognate antigen is unknown.

The CDR3 is 17 amino acids. Trimming took 5 bases from V and 6 from J; bases not matched to a gene: 17. Germline V gene sequence: CDR1 SGHRS, CDR2 YFSETQ. The source material was peripheral blood, sampled on day 0 of AZD1222 vaccination. This clonotype was obtained from an adult in good health. The J gene is TRBJ2-1, the V gene TRBV5-1; TRBD2 matches 7 bases. CDR3 in DNA: TGCGCCAGCAGGGTCGGGACTATCTCAACGCAGTCCAATGAGCAGTTCTTC. Its protein product is CASRVGTISTQSNEQFF.